The 20 T cell receptor beta chains below come from one sample, sequenced in a study of T cells in Graves' hyperthyroidism and ophthalmopathy. There were TCR beta CDR3 regions amplified from RNA transcripts. The TCR CDR3 was amplified in a first-round RT-PCR using the HTBI primer set. TCRdb processed the multiplex PCR reads anew with MiXCR; each CDR3 protein has one entry. The profile shows 250,000 to 350,000 distinct CDR3 sequences, roughly 20% of them singletons. The specimen sequenced was blood. Every receptor here comes from a man aged 25 to 40 with Graves' ophthalmopathy.

The J gene is TRBJ2-7, the V gene TRBV7-2, with TRBD1 matching 9 bases. With 8 bases clipped from V and 5 bases from J, the junction kept 7 bases outside the gene matches. The CDR3 contains 13 residues. Germline lookup yields CDR1 SGHTA and CDR2 FQGNSA. CDR3 nucleotide sequence: TGTGCCAGCGGCCGGGACAGGGTTAACGAGCAGTACTTC. Translation: CASGRDRVNEQYF.

This clonotype has at least ten counts. The chain recombines TRBV11-3 with TRBJ2-1; D remains unclear. Germline V gene data show CDR1 as SGHNT and CDR2 as YENEEA. The V end was cut by 1 base, the J end by 10 bases, with 14 bases between. The CDR3 extends over 14 amino acids. The CDR3 region has the DNA TGTGCCAGCAGCTTAGCTCCGACACGGTGGGAGCAGTTCTTC. This gives the protein CASSLAPTRWEQFF.

With regard to this clonotype: A single base separates this from a much larger clone, so it may be a read error. The rearrangement uses TRBV12-3 or TRBV12-4 and TRBJ2-7, with TRBD1 matching 7 bases. J lost 2 bases, V lost 8 bases, and 9 bases had no gene match. The CDR3 totals 14 residues. The CDR3 nucleotides read TGTGCCAGCGGTCGACCGGGACAGACCTACGAGCAGTACTTC. This codes for CASGRPGQTYEQYF.

This chain links TRBV12-3 or TRBV12-4 with TRBJ1-5; D may be TRBD1 (6 bases). This CDR3 is 13 amino acids long. V lost 5 bases to trimming and J lost 5 bases, with 10 bases between them. The CDR3, as DNA: TGTGCCAGCAGTCAGGGGAGATATCAGCCCCAGCATTTT. It specifies CASSQGRYQPQHF.

Many counts were recorded for this clonotype. The rearrangement links TRBV12-3 or TRBV12-4 to TRBJ2-3; D might be TRBD1 or TRBD2, each matching 5 bases. This CDR3 contains 13 residues. Trimming took 5 bases from V and 2 from J, leaving 8 bases between them. The CDR3 nucleotides are TGTGCCAGCAGTGGGACCCCCACAGATACGCAGTATTTT. This sequence encodes CASSGTPTDTQYF.

The rearrangement links TRBV20-1 to TRBJ1-5; 7 nucleotides line up with TRBD1. Unmatched junction bases numbered 7, after V lost 1 base and J lost 4 bases. This CDR3 comprises 15 residues. Germline V gene lookup returns CDR1 DFQATT and CDR2 SNEGSKA (reference sequence). The CDR3 loop reads CSARAWDSKNQPQHF. Written as DNA, the CDR3 is TGCAGTGCTAGAGCCTGGGACAGTAAGAATCAGCCCCAGCATTTT.

The chain recombines TRBV10-3 with TRBJ2-3; no clear D gene. The CDR3 has 13 amino acids. The germline V gene encodes CDR1 ENHRY and CDR2 SYGVKD. V was clipped by 7 bases and J by 0 bases, with 8 bases between them. The CDR3 region is CAIMSGSTDTQYF. In DNA form, the CDR3 reads TGTGCCATCATGTCGGGCAGCACAGATACGCAGTATTTT.

About this clonotype itself: Without the conserved terminal phenylalanine or tryptophan, this CDR3 likely stems from a read error. The chain employs TRBV14 and TRBJ2-7; 8 nucleotides agree with TRBD2. Germline trimming cut 0 bases from V and 7 bases from J; bases unmatched to any gene: 14. Looked up from germline, CDR1 is SGHDN and CDR2 is FVKESK. The CDR3 contains 17 residues. CDR3 residues: CASSQELPGLGSSEQYL. CDR3 sequence (DNA): TGTGCCAGCAGCCAAGAGTTGCCGGGACTAGGGTCTTCAGAGCAGTACCTC.

This clonotype was detected ten times or more. The chain is built from TRBV2 and TRBJ2-3, with D perhaps matching TRBD2 (6 bases). The germline V gene encodes CDR1 SNHLY and CDR2 FYNNEI. Trimming pared 10 bases from V and 1 base from J, leaving 6 bases between. The CDR3 has 11 amino acids. DNA for the CDR3: TGTGCCACGGGGGGCACAGATACGCAGTATTTT. Its translation: CATGGTDTQYF.

The chain is built from TRBV7-8 and TRBJ2-1; D gene uncertain. V lost 2 bases and J 5 bases, leaving 4 bases between the germline ends. The CDR3 runs 12 residues. CDR1 and CDR2 from the germline V gene are SGHVS and FQNEAQ. CDR3 amino acids: CASSLHHNEQFF. CDR3 coding DNA: TGTGCCAGCAGCTTACATCACAATGAGCAGTTCTTC.

The chain couples TRBV29-1 to TRBJ2-3; tentative D call: TRBD2 (6 bases). CDR1 is SQVTM, CDR2 ANQGSEA, per germline. Trimming shortened V by 4 bases and J by 2 bases, and 16 bases separated the two germline ends. The CDR3 length is 15 residues. CDR3 DNA sequence: TGCAGCGTTGTACGGTTCGGGAGTTCCACAGATACGCAGTATTTT. Amino acids: CSVVRFGSSTDTQYF.

This clonotype appeared many times. The rearrangement uses TRBV11-2 and TRBJ1-1, with a tentative D call TRBD1 (6 bases). The CDR3 loop spans 13 amino acids. Germline V gene data show CDR1 as SGHAT and CDR2 as FQNNGV. V was clipped by 3 bases and J by 7 bases, with 12 bases between them. As DNA, the CDR3 is TGTGCCAGCAGCTTGGGGGCCGGGGTTGAAGCTTTCTTT. Its translation: CASSLGAGVEAFF. The whole variable domain, filled in from reference TRBV11-2 and TRBJ1-1, reads EAGVAQSPRYKIIEKRQSVAFWCNPISGHATLYWYQQILGQGPKLLIQFQNNGVVDDSQLPKDRFSAERLKGVDSTLKIQPAKLEDSAVYLCASSLGAGVEAFFGQGTRLTVV.

This clonotype has at least ten counts. The chain combines TRBV2 with TRBJ1-4, with D hard to call. The CDR3 loop spans 16 amino acids. V gave up 8 bases and J gave up 0 bases, with 16 bases separating them. Germline CDR1 SNHLY, CDR2 FYNNEI. In DNA form, the CDR3 reads TGTGCCAGCCTCGAAATCGGGAGTGCAACTAATGAAAAACTGTTTTTT. Protein sequence: CASLEIGSATNEKLFF.

The chain couples TRBV30 to TRBJ1-2; TRBD1 matches at 7 bases. CDR3 length: 13 amino acids. Losses at the gene ends were 4 bases for V and 4 bases for J; bases not matched to a gene: 6. Per germline, CDR1 GTSNPN and CDR2 SVGIG (reference sequence). The chain's CDR3 is CAWNLGQAYGYTF. As DNA, the CDR3 is TGTGCCTGGAACCTCGGACAGGCCTATGGCTACACCTTC.

This clonotype was observed a handful of times. The chain employs TRBV20-1 and TRBJ2-2; D unresolved. This CDR3 has 13 residues. V was pared by 1 base and J by 3 bases, with 6 bases between. Germline CDR1 reads DFQATT; CDR2 reads SNEGSKA (reference sequence). The CDR3 region has the DNA TGCAGTGCTAGAGCTGCCTACACCGGGGAGCTGTTTTTT. Translating it yields CSARAAYTGELFF.

V and J are TRBV29-1 and TRBJ2-7; 10 positions match TRBD2. V lost 7 bases to trimming and J lost 3 bases; unmatched junction nucleotides: 9. Germline V CDR1 and CDR2: SQVTM, ANQGSEA. This CDR3 is built from 14 residues. The CDR3 reads CSAVSGRVNYEQYF. The CDR3 DNA reads as TGCAGCGCCGTGAGCGGGAGGGTTAACTACGAGCAGTACTTC.

For the CDR3, the DNA is TGTGCCAGCAGCCGATACCCCAGGGACAGGGCGACAGATACGCAGTATTTT. It encodes CASSRYPRDRATDTQYF. This sequence joins TRBV11-2 and TRBJ2-3; TRBD1 matches 9 bases. Germline lookup yields CDR1 SGHAT and CDR2 FQNNGV. V dropped 5 bases and J dropped 3; count of bases not matched to a gene: 12. The CDR3 consists of 17 residues.

V gene TRBV6-1 combines with J gene TRBJ1-5; D gene unclear. The CDR3 loop spans 12 amino acids. CDR1 and CDR2 (germline): MNHNS, SASEGT. Trimming stripped 4 bases from V and 11 bases from J, with 12 bases between. The CDR3 bases are TGTGCCAGCAGTGCCGTCCGCGGCACCCAGCATTTT. Its protein product is CASSAVRGTQHF.

In this sample, this clonotype turned up a few times. V and J are TRBV5-1 and TRBJ2-5; no reliable D call. Trimming pared 4 bases from V and 4 bases from J, leaving 11 bases between. The CDR3 is made up of 13 amino acids. Germline values: CDR1 SGHRS, CDR2 YFSETQ. Written as DNA, the CDR3 is TGCGCCAGCAGCGCCTCGAGTGGAGAGACCCAGTACTTC. It is translated as CASSASSGETQYF.

The chain joins TRBV30 to TRBJ2-3; TRBD2 agrees at 15 bases. Trimming removed 2 bases from V and 5 bases from J; junction bases left unmatched: 8. In germline, CDR1 is GTSNPN, CDR2 SVGIG (reference sequence). The CDR3 spans 17 residues. The CDR3 spells CAWSFGLAGGPGDTQYF. CDR3 in DNA: TGTGCCTGGAGTTTCGGACTAGCGGGAGGGCCGGGAGATACGCAGTATTTT.